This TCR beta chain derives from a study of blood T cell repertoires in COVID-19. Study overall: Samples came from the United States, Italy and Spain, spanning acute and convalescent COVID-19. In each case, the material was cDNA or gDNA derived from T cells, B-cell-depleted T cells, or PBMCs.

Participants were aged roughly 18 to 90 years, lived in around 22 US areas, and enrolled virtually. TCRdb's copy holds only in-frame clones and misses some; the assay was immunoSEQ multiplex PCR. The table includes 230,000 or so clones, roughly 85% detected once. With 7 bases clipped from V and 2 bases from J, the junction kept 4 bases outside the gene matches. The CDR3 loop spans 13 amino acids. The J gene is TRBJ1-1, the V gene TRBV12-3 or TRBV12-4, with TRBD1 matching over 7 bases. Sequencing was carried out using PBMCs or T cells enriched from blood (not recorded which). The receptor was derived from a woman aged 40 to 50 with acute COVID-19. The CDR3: CASNGQANTEAFF. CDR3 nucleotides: TGTGCCAGCAACGGACAGGCCAACACTGAAGCTTTCTTT.